Sequencing of this T cell receptor (beta chain) was carried out in a study of cytomegalovirus exposure and HLA in healthy donors. As for the study in general: Early released data had approximately 86 million unique TCRs, all coming from HLA-typed donors. Ancestry clustering placed around four fifths of more than 350 genotyped donors in the Caucasian-associated cluster.

About this clone itself: Its antigen is not known.

V was shortened by 3 bases and J by 1 base, with 7 bases between the two germline ends. The CDR3 is 13 residues long. Germline V gene sequence: CDR1 LNHDA, CDR2 SQIVND (reference sequence). Findings and limits, study-wide: In all likelihood, a cluster of highly shared sequence variants was a sequencing artifact. Indistinguishable V segments, including TRBV6-2 and TRBV6-3, were excluded.

PCR employed 60 Vbeta and 13 Jbeta primers. Clones were sequenced by immunoSEQ multiplex PCR, and TCRdb holds only the in-frame ones, with some missing. The data show about 150,000 clones, around 79% seen once. The sample taken for sequencing was PBMCs. This TCR derives from a man aged 40-49 years in good health and CMV-seropositive. V is TRBV19 and J is TRBJ2-7; D gene unclear. CDR3 in amino acids: CASSIGRSYEQYF. The CDR3 DNA sequence: TGTGCCAGTAGTATTGGCAGATCCTACGAGCAGTACTTC.